The clone carrying this T cell receptor beta chain occurred many times. The data were taken from a study of identical twins. It was template switching that added a universal primer site, and there were unique molecular identifiers on the cDNA. TCRdb re-analysed the 5' RACE reads in MiXCR, keeping a single row per CDR3 protein. The table records around 670,000 distinct CDR3 sequences, over 5% of them present only once. The CDR3 runs to 13 residues. Trimming pared 5 bases from V and 16 bases from J, leaving 21 bases between. The source material was naive T cells sorted from blood. The origin of this receptor is a man in his late teens or twenties in good health. This sequence joins TRBV12-3 or TRBV12-4 and TRBJ2-1; D possibly corresponds to TRBD2 (5 bases). The CDR3 loop is CASSIASGSSVFF. DNA for the CDR3: TGTGCCAGCAGTATCGCCAGTGGGAGTTCGGTCTTCTTC.